Sequencing of this TCR beta chain was carried out in a study of metastatic and nonmetastatic thyroid tumors. As for the study in general: It was across blood and tumor or nodule tissue from malignant and benign thyroid patients that repertoires were compared. Findings of the study overall: In both blood and tumor samples, TCR beta diversity was reported significantly higher for malignant than benign nodules.

Until they underwent thyroid surgery, no patient had received any treatment. In this sample, this clone turned up many times. Its matching antigen is unknown. TCRdb re-called clones from the PCR reads using MiXCR. The sample has about 26,000 clones; 15% are singletons. The sequence was collected from a female donor with papillary thyroid cancer or a benign thyroid nodule (not recorded which). Some clones in this sample may be carry-over from other donors' samples. The specimen was blood.

The CDR3 DNA reads as TGTGCCAGCACGGGGGCGGAAACCGGGGAGCTGTTTTTT. Protein product: CASTGAETGELFF. The V gene is TRBV6-1, the J gene TRBJ2-2; D may match TRBD1 or TRBD2 (6 bases each). V gave up 7 bases and J gave up 5 bases, with 11 bases separating them. CDR1 is MNHNS, CDR2 SASEGT, per germline. This CDR3 region has 13 residues.